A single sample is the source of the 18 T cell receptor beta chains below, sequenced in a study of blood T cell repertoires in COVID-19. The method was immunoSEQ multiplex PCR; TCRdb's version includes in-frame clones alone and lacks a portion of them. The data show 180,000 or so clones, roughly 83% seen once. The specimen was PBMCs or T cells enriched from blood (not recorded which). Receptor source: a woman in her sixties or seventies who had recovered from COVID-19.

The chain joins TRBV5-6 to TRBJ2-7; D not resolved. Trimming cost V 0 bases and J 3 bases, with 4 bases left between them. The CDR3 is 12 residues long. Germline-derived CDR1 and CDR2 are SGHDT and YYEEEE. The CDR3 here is CASSLVHYEQYF. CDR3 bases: TGTGCCAGCAGCTTGGTCCACTACGAGCAGTACTTC.

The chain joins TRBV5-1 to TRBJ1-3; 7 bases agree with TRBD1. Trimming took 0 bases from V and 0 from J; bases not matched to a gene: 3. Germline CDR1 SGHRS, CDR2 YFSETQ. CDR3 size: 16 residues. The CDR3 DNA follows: TGCGCCAGCAGCTTGGCCGACAGGGACTCTGGAAACACCATATATTTT. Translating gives CASSLADRDSGNTIYF.

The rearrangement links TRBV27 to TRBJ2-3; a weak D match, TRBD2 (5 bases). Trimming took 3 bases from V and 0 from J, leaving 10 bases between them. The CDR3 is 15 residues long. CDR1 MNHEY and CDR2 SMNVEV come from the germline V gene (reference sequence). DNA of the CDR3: TGTGCCAGCAGTTTTACAGCGGCTAGCACAGATACGCAGTATTTT. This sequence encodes CASSFTAASTDTQYF.

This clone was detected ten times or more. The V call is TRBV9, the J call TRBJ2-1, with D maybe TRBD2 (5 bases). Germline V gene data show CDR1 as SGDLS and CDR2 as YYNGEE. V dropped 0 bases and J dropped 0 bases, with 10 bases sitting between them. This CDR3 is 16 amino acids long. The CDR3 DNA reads TGTGCCAGCAGCGTAGGAGCGGCCACCTCCTACAATGAGCAGTTCTTC. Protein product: CASSVGAATSYNEQFF.

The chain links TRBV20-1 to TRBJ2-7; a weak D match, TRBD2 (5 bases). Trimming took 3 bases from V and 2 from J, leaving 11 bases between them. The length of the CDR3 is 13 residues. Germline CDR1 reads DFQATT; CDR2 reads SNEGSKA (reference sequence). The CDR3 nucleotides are TGCAGTGCTAGTTCGAGGGCTGCCTACGAGCAGTACTTC. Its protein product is CSASSRAAYEQYF.

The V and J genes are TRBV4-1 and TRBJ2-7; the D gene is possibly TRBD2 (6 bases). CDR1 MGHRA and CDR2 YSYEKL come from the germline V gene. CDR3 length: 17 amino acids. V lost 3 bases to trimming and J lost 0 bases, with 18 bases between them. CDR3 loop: CASSQGGMRDLSYEQYF. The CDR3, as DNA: TGCGCCAGCAGCCAGGGGGGTATGCGGGACCTCTCCTACGAGCAGTACTTC.

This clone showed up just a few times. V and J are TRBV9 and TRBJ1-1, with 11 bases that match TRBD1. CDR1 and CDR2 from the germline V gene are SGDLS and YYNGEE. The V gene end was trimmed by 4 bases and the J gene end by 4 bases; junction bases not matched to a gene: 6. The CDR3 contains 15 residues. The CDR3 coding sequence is TGTGCCAGCAGCCCTCCCGGGACAGGGGGCACTGAAGCTTTCTTT. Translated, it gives CASSPPGTGGTEAFF.

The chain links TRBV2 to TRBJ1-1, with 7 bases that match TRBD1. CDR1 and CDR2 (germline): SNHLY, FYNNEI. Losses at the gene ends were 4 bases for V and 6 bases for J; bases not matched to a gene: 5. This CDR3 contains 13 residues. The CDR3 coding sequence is TGTGCCAGCAGTGCAGGGGGGCCCGCTGAAGCTTTCTTT. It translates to CASSAGGPAEAFF.

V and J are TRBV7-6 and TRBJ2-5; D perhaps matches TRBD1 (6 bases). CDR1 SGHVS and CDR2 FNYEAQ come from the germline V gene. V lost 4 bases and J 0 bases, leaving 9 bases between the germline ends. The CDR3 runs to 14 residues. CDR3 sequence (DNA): TGTGCCAGCAGCTCGGACAGCTACCAAGAGACCCAGTACTTC. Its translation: CASSSDSYQETQYF.

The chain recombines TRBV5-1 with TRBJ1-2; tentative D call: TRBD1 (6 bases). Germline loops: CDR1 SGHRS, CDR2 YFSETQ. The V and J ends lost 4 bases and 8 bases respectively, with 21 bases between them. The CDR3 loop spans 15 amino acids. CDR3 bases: TGCGCCAGCAGCCCCGGTACAGGGCCAATTAAGGGCTACACCTTC. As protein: CASSPGTGPIKGYTF.

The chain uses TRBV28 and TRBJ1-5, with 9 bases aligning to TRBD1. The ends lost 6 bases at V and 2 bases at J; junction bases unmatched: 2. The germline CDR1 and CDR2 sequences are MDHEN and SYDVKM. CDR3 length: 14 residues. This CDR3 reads CASRRTGGNQPQHF. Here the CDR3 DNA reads TGTGCCAGCAGGAGGACAGGGGGCAATCAGCCCCAGCATTTT.

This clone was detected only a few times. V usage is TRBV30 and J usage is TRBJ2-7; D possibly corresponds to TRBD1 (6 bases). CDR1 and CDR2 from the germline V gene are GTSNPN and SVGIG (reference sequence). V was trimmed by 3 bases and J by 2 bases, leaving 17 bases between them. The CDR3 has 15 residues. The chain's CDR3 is CAWRPRQVFTYEQYF. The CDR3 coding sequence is TGTGCCTGGAGGCCCCGACAGGTTTTTACCTACGAGCAGTACTTC.

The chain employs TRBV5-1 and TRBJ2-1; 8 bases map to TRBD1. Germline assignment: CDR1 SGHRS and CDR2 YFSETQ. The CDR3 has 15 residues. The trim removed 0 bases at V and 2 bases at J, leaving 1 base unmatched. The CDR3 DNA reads TGCGCCAGCAGCTTGGCGGGACAGGCCTACAATGAGCAGTTCTTC. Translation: CASSLAGQAYNEQFF.

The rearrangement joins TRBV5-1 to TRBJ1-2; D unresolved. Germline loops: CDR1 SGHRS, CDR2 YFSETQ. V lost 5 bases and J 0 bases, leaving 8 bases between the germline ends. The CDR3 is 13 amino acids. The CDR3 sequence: CASRLSTNYGYTF. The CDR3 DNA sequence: TGCGCCAGCAGATTATCTACTAACTATGGCTACACCTTC. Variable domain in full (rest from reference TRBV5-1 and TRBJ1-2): KAGVTQTPRYLIKTRGQQVTLSCSPISGHRSVSWYQQTPGQGLQFLFEYFSETQRNKGNFPGRFSGRQFSNSRSEMNVSTLELGDSALYLCASRLSTNYGYTFGSGTRLTVV.

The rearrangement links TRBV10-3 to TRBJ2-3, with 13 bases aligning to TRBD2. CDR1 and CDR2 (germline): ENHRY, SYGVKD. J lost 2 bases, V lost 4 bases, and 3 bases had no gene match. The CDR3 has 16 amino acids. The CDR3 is CAISAGLAGHTDTQYF. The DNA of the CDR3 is TGTGCCATCAGTGCGGGACTAGCGGGACACACAGATACGCAGTATTTT.

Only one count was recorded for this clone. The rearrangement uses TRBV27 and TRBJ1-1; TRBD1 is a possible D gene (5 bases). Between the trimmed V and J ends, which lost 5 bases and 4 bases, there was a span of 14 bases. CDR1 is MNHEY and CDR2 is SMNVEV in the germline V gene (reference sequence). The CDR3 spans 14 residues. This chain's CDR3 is CASSQMGGGTEAFF. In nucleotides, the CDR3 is TGTGCCAGCAGTCAGATGGGGGGTGGCACTGAAGCTTTCTTT.

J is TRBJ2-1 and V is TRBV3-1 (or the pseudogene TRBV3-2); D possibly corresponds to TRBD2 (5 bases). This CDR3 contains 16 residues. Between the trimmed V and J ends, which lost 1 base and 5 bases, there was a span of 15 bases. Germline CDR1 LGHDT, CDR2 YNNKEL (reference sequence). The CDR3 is CASSQGLSGGHNEQFF. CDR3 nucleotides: TGTGCCAGCAGCCAAGGTTTGAGCGGAGGTCACAATGAGCAGTTCTTC.

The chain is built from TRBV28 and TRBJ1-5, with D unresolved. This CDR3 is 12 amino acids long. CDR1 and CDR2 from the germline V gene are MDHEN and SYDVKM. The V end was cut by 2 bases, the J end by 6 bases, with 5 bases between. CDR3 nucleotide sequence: TGTGCCAGCAGTTTAGCACTTCAGCCCCAGCATTTT. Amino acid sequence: CASSLALQPQHF.